This T cell receptor (beta chain) was captured by sequencing in a study of T cell repertoires in cytomegalovirus infection (dated by TCRdb to about 2019). With regard to the full study: Recently identified HLA-C-restricted CMV epitopes, whose presentation resists viral immunomodulation, were targeted by peptide stimulations together with well-studied HLA-B-restricted epitopes. Because public TCR beta signatures pointed to carriage of CMV infection together with the matching HLA type, the HLA type of each donor mattered for the analysis.

What the treatment or condition label conveys for this sample: in vitro stimulation with specific CMV peptide epitopes to enrich CMV-specific T cells. From the germline V gene, CDR1 is SGHTA and CDR2 is FQGNSA. The length of the CDR3 is 15 amino acids, counting both ends. In its sample, this clonotype was seen a few times. The antigen it binds to is not known. Here the CDR3 omits its conserved ending phenylalanine or tryptophan, so a read error is the likely source. It is unclear where the CDR3 begins or ends on the DNA, so no DNA is shown, and the CDR3 is as TCRdb lists it. Sequenced on an Illumina HiSeq 1500. TCRdb ran its own pipeline on the public reads, namely fastp trimming at Q25 and MiXCR clone calling, and kept in-frame beta chains. Each entry is one CDR3 protein sequence, shown with its most common DNA and genes. For this sample there are 30,000 to 40,000 distinct CDR3 sequences; just over 50% appear just once. 90% of the sample lies in the top ten.

General study outcomes and caveats: In both this cohort and an independent cohort of 350 or so donors, the cumulative frequency of public TCR beta family members distinguished carriers of CMV infection plus the relevant HLA type. The ex vivo response was dominated by HLA-C-restricted CMV-specific TCR beta clonotypes, which also provided the single most frequent clonotype in two of eight donors.

Material: CD8+ T cells from cultured PBMCs, obtained from culture after CMV antigen stimulation. This receptor was obtained from a human donor in good health (CMV status not recorded). Some clones in this sample may be carry-over from other donors' samples. The chain is encoded by TRBV7-2 joined to TRBJ2-3; TRBD2 was called by the table and not checked on the DNA. The CDR3 sequence is CASSPRLAGATDTQY.